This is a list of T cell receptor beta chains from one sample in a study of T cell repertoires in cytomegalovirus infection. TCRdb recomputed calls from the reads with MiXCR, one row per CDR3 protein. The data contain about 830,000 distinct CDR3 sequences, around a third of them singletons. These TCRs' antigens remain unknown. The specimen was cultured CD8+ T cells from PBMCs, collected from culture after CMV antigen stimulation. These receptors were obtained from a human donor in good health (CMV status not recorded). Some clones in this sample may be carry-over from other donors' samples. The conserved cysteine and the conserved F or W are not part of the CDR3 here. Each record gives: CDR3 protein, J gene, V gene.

CDR3 protein: ASSYHPGQGRAKNIQY; J gene: TRBJ2-4; V gene: TRBV13
CDR3 protein: ASSHLANTEAF; J gene: TRBJ1-1; V gene: TRBV4-3
CDR3 protein: ASSPEGATSPRELF; J gene: TRBJ2-2; V gene: TRBV18
CDR3 protein: ASTLTGENTEAF; J gene: TRBJ1-1; V gene: TRBV5-6
CDR3 protein: ASTPTDVGGYT; J gene: TRBJ1-2; V gene: TRBV6-2/TRBV6-3
CDR3 protein: ASSEYPTLGGGTDTQY; J gene: TRBJ2-3; V gene: TRBV6-1
CDR3 protein: ASVEGYYGYT; J gene: TRBJ1-2; V gene: TRBV12-5
CDR3 protein: ASSPQEAVTYNEQF; J gene: TRBJ2-1; V gene: TRBV18
CDR3 protein: ASSPGGGLLFYEQY; J gene: TRBJ2-7; V gene: TRBV27
CDR3 protein: ASSIDRRGNQPQH; J gene: TRBJ1-5; V gene: TRBV19
CDR3 protein: ATRSKTGSNTEAF; J gene: TRBJ1-1; V gene: TRBV2
CDR3 protein: ASSQDGMHPNEKLF; J gene: TRBJ1-4; V gene: TRBV4-1
CDR3 protein: ASSYSGGEEGVTDTQY; J gene: TRBJ2-3; V gene: TRBV6-5
CDR3 protein: ASSLRTSGGVYNEQF; J gene: TRBJ2-1; V gene: TRBV7-2
CDR3 protein: ASSPDRYTYNEQF; J gene: TRBJ2-1; V gene: TRBV5-1
CDR3 protein: ATSADLGTGELF; J gene: TRBJ2-2; V gene: TRBV24-1
CDR3 protein: ATVSGGGGEQF; J gene: TRBJ2-1; V gene: TRBV24-1
CDR3 protein: ASTVGLHIPNTEAF; J gene: TRBJ1-1; V gene: TRBV3-1
CDR3 protein: ASSVRDPTYTEAF; J gene: TRBJ1-1; V gene: TRBV2
CDR3 protein: ATSPDRGQGYGYT; J gene: TRBJ1-2; V gene: TRBV15
CDR3 protein: ASSQEGPGEQY; J gene: TRBJ2-7; V gene: TRBV13
CDR3 protein: ASSYSLGGNGYT; J gene: TRBJ1-2; V gene: TRBV6-6
CDR3 protein: ASGFLLGEQF; J gene: TRBJ2-1; V gene: TRBV12-5
CDR3 protein: ASSVGSSQGNEQF; J gene: TRBJ2-1; V gene: TRBV9
CDR3 protein: ASSAPRTGSGANVLT; J gene: TRBJ2-6; V gene: TRBV9
CDR3 protein: AIKEPKQGQANYGYT; J gene: TRBJ1-2; V gene: TRBV10-3
CDR3 protein: ASSPEQGVIYNEQF; J gene: TRBJ2-1; V gene: TRBV28
CDR3 protein: VSSPRQGVRADTQY; J gene: TRBJ2-3; V gene: TRBV7-3
CDR3 protein: ASTNLDSGTQY; J gene: TRBJ2-5; V gene: TRBV2
CDR3 protein: ASSYGTTGELF; J gene: TRBJ2-2; V gene: TRBV7-2
CDR3 protein: ASSQDLGYEQY; J gene: TRBJ2-7; V gene: TRBV4-2
CDR3 protein: ASRFRGGVNEQF; J gene: TRBJ2-1; V gene: TRBV7-2